Sequencing of this T cell receptor (beta chain) was carried out in a study of blood T cell repertoires in COVID-19. On the study more broadly: Acute and convalescent COVID-19 samples came from the United States, Italy and Spain.

Per the study methods: Cell counts per sample came from amplifying reference gene primers. Clones were sequenced by immunoSEQ multiplex PCR, and TCRdb holds only the in-frame ones, with some missing. The V and J calls and clone size are taken from that table; D and trimming were inferred from the DNA. Of hundreds of thousands of clones listed, approximately 80% were seen once; the top ten hold approximately 20%. This clone occurred once. Germline V lookup: CDR1 SQVTM, CDR2 ANQGSEA. Losses at the gene ends were 6 bases for V and 4 bases for J; bases not matched to a gene: 9. CDR3 length: 15 residues. The sequenced material came from peripheral blood. The clonotype was recovered from a man under 40 with active or convalescent COVID-19. The chain is built from TRBV29-1 and TRBJ1-4; 9 bases are shared with TRBD1. CDR3 residues: CSVAPGTGLNEKLFF. The CDR3 DNA sequence: TGCAGCGTAGCCCCCGGGACAGGGCTTAATGAAAAACTGTTTTTT.